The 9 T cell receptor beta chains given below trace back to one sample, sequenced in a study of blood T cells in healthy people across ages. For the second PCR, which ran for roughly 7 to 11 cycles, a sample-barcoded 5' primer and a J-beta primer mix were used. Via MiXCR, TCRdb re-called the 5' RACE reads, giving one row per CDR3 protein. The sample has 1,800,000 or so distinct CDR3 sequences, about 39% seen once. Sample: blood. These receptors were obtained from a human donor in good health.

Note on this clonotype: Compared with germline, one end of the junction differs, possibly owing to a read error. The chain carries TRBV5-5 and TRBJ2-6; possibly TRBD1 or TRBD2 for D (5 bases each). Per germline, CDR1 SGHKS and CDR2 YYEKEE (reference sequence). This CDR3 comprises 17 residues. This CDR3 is CASSLWVGGTGANVRTF. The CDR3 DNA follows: TGTGCCAGCAGCTTGTGGGTAGGAGGTACTGGGGCCAACGTCCGGACTTTC.

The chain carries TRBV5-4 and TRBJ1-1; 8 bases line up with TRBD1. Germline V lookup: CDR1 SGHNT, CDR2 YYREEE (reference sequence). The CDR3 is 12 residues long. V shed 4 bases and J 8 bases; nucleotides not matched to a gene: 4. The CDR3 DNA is TGTGCCAGCAGCGGACAGGGCGCCGAAGCTTTCTTT. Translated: CASSGQGAEAFF.

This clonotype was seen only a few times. The CDR3 DNA reads as TGTGCCAGCAGTGAGATCAGCAATCAGCCCCAGCATTTT. Translation: CASSEISNQPQHF. This chain connects TRBV6-1 to TRBJ1-5; D is uncertain. Trimming pared 3 bases from V and 1 base from J, leaving 4 bases between. The germline gives CDR1 MNHNS, CDR2 SASEGT. This CDR3 region has 13 residues.

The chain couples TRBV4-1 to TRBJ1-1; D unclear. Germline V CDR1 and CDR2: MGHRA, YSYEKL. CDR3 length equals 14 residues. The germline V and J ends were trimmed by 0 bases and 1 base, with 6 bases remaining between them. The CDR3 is CASSQDSANTEAFF. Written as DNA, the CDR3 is TGCGCCAGCAGCCAAGATTCCGCGAACACTGAAGCTTTCTTT.

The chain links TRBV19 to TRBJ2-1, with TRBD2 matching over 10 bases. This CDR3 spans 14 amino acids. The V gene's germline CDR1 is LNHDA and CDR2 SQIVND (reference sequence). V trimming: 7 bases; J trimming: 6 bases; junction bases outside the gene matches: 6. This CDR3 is CASNLAGDTNEQFF. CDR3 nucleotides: TGTGCCAGTAATCTAGCGGGGGACACCAATGAGCAGTTCTTC.

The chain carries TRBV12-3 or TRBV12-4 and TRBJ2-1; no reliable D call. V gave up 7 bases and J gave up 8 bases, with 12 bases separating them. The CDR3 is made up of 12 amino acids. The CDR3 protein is CASNLMADEQFF. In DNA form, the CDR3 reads TGTGCCAGCAACCTTATGGCCGATGAGCAGTTCTTC.

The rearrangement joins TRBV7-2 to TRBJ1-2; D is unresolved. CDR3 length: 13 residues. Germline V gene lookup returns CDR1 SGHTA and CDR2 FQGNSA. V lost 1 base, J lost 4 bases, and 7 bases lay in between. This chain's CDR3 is CASSLVFSYGYTF. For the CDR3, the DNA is TGTGCCAGCAGCTTAGTGTTTTCCTATGGCTACACCTTC.

The CDR3 is CASSSERLNEKLFF. CDR3 sequence (DNA): TGTGCCAGCAGTTCCGAACGGCTTAATGAAAAACTGTTTTTT. The rearrangement links TRBV27 to TRBJ1-4; unclear D gene. The CDR3 loop spans 14 amino acids. Trimming removed 4 bases from V and 4 bases from J, with 10 bases in between. The germline V gene has CDR1 MNHEY and CDR2 SMNVEV (reference sequence).

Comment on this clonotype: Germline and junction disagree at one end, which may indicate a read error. The CDR3 DNA reads as TGTGCCGGCAGCTCCACTAGCGGGGGGGCGGTTTATACTGAGCAGTTCTTC. The encoded protein is CAGSSTSGGAVYTEQFF. The gene calls are TRBV11-3 and TRBJ2-1; 13 bases map to TRBD2. The CDR3 totals 17 residues. CDR1 SGHNT and CDR2 YENEEA come from the germline V gene.